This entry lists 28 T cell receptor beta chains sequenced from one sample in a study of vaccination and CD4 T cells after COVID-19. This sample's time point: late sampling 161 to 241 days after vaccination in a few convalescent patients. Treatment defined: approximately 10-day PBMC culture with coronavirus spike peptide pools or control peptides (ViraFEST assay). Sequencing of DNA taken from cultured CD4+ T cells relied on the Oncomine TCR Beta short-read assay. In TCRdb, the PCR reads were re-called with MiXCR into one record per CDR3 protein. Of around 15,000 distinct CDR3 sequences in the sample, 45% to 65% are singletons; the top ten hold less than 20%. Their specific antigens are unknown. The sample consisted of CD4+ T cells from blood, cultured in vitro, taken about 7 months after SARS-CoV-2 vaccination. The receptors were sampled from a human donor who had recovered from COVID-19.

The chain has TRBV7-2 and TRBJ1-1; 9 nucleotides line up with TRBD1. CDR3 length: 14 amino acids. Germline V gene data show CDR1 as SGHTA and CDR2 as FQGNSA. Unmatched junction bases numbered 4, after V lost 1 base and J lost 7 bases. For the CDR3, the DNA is TGTGCCAGCAGCTTAGTAGGGACAGGGTTTGAAGCTTTCTTT. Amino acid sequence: CASSLVGTGFEAFF. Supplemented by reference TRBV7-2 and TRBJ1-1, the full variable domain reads GAGVSQSPSNKVTEKGKDVELRCDPISGHTALYWYRQSLGQGLEFLIYFQGNSAPDKSGLPSDRFSAERTGGSVSTLTIQRTQQEDSAVYLCASSLVGTGFEAFFGQGTRLTVV.

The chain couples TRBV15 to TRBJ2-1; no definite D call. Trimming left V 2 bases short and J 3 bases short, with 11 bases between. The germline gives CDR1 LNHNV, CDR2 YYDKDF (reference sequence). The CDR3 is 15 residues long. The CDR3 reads CATSRILDLYNEQFF. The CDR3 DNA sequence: TGTGCCACCAGCAGAATACTGGACCTCTACAATGAGCAGTTCTTC. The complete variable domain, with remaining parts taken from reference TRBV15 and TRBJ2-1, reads DAMVIQNPRYQVTQFGKPVTLSCSQTLNHNVMYWYQQKSSQAPKLLFHYYDKDFNNEADTPDNFQSRRPNTSFCFLDIRSPGLGDTAMYLCATSRILDLYNEQFFGPGTRLTVL.

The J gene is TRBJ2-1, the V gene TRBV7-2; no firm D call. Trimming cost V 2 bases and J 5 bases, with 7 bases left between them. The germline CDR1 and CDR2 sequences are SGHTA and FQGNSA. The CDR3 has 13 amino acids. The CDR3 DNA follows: TGTGCCAGCAGCTTAAACCAGGACAATGAGCAGTTCTTC. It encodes CASSLNQDNEQFF. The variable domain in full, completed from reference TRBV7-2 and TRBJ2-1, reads GAGVSQSPSNKVTEKGKDVELRCDPISGHTALYWYRQSLGQGLEFLIYFQGNSAPDKSGLPSDRFSAERTGGSVSTLTIQRTQQEDSAVYLCASSLNQDNEQFFGPGTRLTVL.

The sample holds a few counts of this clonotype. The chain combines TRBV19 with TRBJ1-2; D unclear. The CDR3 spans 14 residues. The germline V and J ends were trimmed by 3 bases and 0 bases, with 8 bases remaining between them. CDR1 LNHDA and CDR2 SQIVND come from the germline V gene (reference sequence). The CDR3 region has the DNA TGTGCCAGTAGTATCGGTTTAGCTAACTATGGCTACACCTTC. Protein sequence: CASSIGLANYGYTF. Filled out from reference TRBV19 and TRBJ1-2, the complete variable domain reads DGGITQSPKYLFRKEGQNVTLSCEQNLNHDAMYWYRQDPGQGLRLIYYSQIVNDFQKGDIAEGYSVSREKKESFPLTVTSAQKNPTAFYLCASSIGLANYGYTFGSGTRLTVV.

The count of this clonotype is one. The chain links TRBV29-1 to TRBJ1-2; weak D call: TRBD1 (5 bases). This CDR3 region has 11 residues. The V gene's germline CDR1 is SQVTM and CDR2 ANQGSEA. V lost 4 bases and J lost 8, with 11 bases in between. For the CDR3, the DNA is TGCAGCGTTGCGGGGCTTGGGGGCTACACCTTC. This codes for CSVAGLGGYTF.

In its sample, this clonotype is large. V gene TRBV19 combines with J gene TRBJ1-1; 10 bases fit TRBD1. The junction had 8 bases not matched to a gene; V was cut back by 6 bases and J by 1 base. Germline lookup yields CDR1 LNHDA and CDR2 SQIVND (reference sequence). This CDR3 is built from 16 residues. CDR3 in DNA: TGTGCCAGTAGACGTAGACAGGGGGCTGGGAACACTGAAGCTTTCTTT. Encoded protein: CASRRRQGAGNTEAFF.

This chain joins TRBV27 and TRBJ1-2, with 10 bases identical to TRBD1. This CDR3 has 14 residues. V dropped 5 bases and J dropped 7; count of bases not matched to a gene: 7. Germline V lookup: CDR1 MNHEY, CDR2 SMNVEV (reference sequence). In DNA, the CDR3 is TGTGCCAGCAGTAGGCGACAGGGGGCGGTTGGCTACACCTTC. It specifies CASSRRQGAVGYTF.

CDR3 residues: CSAREASAYNEQFF. The CDR3 coding sequence is TGCAGTGCTAGAGAGGCTAGCGCCTACAATGAGCAGTTCTTC. The chain recombines TRBV20-1 with TRBJ2-1, with D possibly TRBD2 on 6 matching bases. The V end was cut by 0 bases, the J end by 2 bases, with 8 bases between. This CDR3 comprises 14 residues. Germline lookup yields CDR1 DFQATT and CDR2 SNEGSKA (reference sequence).

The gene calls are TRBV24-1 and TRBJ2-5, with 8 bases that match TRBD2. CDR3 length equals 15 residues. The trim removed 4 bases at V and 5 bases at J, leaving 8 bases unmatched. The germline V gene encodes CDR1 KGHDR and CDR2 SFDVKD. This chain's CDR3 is CATSESAGGGETQYF. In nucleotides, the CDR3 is TGTGCCACCAGTGAATCGGCGGGAGGAGGGGAGACCCAGTACTTC.

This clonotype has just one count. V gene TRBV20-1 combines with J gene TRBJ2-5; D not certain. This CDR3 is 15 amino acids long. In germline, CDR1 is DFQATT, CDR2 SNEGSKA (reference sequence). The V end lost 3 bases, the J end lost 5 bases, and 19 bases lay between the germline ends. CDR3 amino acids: CSASIYRVKAETQYF. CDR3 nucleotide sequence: TGCAGTGCTAGTATATATCGGGTTAAAGCGGAGACCCAGTACTTC.

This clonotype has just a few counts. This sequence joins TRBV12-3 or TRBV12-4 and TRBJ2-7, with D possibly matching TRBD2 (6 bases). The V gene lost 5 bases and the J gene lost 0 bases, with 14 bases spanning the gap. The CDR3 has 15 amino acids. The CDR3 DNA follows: TGTGCCAGCAGTCTTAGCGGTTTCAGCTCCTACGAGCAGTACTTC. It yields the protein CASSLSGFSSYEQYF.

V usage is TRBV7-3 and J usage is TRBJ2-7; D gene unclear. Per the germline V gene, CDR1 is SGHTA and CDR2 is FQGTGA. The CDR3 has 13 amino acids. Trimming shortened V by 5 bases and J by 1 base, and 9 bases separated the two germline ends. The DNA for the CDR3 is TGTGCCAGCAGCCATGGTCGATCCTACGAGCAGTACTTC. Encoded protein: CASSHGRSYEQYF.

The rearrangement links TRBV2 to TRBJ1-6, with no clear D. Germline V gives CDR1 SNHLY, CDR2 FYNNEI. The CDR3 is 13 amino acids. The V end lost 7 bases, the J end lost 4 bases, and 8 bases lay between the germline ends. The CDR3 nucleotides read TGTGCCAGCACTAGGGAGTATAATTCACCCCTCCACTTT. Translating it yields CASTREYNSPLHF.

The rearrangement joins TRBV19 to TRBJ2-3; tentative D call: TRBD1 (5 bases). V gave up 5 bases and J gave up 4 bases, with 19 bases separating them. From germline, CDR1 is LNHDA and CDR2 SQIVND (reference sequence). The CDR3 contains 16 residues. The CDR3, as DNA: TGTGCCAGTAGTTGGCAGGGATCAGCAGGGCCAGATACGCAGTATTTT. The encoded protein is CASSWQGSAGPDTQYF.

For the CDR3, the DNA is TGTGCCAGTAGTTCCCATGACAGGGTACCCCAAAGTACAGATACGCAGTATTTT. Translation gives CASSSHDRVPQSTDTQYF. The chain has TRBV19 and TRBJ2-3, with TRBD1 matching over 7 bases. Trimming at V came to 5 bases and at J to 3 bases, leaving 17 bases not matched to a gene. The length of the CDR3 is 18 residues. CDR1 is LNHDA, CDR2 SQIVND, per germline (reference sequence).

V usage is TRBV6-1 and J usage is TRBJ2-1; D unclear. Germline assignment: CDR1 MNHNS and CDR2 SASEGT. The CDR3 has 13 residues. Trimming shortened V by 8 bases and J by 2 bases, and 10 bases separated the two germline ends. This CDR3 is CASCPGTYNEQFF. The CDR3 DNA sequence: TGTGCCAGCTGTCCAGGAACCTACAATGAGCAGTTCTTC.

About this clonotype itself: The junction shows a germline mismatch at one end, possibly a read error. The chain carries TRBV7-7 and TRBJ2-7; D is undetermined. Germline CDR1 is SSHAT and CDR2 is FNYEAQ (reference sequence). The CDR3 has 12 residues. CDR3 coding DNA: TGTGCTAGCAGCCGTAGGTTCCACGAGCAGTACTTC. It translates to CASSRRFHEQYF.

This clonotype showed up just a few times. As DNA, the CDR3 is TGTGCCAGCAGCCTACAGGGTCACCCCGGGGAGCTGTTTTTT. Its translation: CASSLQGHPGELFF. This chain uses TRBV7-9 with TRBJ2-2; D is perhaps TRBD1 (6 bases). Per the germline V gene, CDR1 is SEHNR and CDR2 is FQNEAQ (reference sequence). The V end lost 5 bases, the J end lost 6 bases, and 13 bases lay between the germline ends. This CDR3 spans 14 amino acids.

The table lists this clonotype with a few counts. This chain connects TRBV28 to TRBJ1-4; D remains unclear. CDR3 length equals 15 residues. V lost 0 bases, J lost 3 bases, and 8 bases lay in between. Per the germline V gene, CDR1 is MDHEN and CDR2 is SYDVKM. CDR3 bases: TGTGCCAGCAGTTTATGGGGCAATGCTAATGAAAAACTGTTTTTT. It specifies CASSLWGNANEKLFF.

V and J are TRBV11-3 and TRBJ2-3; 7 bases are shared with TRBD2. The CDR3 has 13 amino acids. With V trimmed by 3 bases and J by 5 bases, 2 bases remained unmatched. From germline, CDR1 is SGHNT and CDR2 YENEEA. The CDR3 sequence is CASSFGGRDTQYF. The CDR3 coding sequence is TGTGCCAGCAGCTTTGGCGGGAGAGATACGCAGTATTTT.

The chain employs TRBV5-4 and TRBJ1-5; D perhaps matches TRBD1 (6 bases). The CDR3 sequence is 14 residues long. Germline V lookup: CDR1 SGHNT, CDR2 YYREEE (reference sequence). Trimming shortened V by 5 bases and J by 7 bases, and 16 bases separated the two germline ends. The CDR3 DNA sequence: TGTGCCAGCAGTCAACAGGGAAGTGGCCAGCCCCAGCATTTT. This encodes CASSQQGSGQPQHF.

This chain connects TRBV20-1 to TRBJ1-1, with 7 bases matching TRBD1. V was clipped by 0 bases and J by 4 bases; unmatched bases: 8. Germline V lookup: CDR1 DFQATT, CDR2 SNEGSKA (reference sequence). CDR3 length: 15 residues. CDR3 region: CSAREPRGRVTEAFF. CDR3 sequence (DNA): TGCAGTGCTAGAGAGCCTAGGGGGCGAGTCACTGAAGCTTTCTTT.

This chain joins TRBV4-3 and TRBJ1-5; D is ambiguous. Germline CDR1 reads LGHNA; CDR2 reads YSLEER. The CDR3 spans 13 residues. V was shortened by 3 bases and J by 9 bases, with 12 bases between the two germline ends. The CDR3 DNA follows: TGCGCCAGCAGCCAGAACCCCGGTTGGCCCCAGCATTTT. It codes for CASSQNPGWPQHF.

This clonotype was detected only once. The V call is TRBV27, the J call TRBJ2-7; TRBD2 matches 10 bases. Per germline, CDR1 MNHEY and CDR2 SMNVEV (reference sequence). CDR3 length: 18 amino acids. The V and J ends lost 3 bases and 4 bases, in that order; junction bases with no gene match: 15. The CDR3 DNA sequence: TGTGCCAGCAGTTTCCCCGCGGAGGATAGCGGGAGGAGGTACGAGCAGTACTTC. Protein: CASSFPAEDSGRRYEQYF.

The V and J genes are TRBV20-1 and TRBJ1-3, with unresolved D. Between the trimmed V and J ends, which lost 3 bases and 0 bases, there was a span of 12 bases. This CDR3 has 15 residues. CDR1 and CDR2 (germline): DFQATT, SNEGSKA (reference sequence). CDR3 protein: CSASQTLFSGNTIYF. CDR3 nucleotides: TGCAGTGCTAGCCAGACGCTCTTCTCTGGAAACACCATATATTTT.

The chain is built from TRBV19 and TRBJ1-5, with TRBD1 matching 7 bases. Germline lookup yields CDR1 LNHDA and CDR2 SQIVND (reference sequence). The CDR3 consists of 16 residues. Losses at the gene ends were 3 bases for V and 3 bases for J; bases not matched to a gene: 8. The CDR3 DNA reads TGTGCCAGTAGTATCTTTGGACAGGAGCACAATCAGCCCCAGCATTTT. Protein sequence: CASSIFGQEHNQPQHF.

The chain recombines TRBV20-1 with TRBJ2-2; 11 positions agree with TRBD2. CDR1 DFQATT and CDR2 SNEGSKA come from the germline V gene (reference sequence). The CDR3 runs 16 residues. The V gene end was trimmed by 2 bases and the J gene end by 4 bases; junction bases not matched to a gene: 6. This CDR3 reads CSARILAGDSTGELFF. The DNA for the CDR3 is TGCAGTGCTAGAATACTAGCGGGAGACAGCACCGGGGAGCTGTTTTTT.

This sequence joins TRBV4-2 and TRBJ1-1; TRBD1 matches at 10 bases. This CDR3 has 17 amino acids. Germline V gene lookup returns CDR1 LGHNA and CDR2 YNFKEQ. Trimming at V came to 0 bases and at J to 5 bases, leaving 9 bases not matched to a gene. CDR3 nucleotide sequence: TGTGCCAGCAGCCAAGACTCGACAGGGGGCACGGTTACTGAAGCTTTCTTT. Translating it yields CASSQDSTGGTVTEAFF.